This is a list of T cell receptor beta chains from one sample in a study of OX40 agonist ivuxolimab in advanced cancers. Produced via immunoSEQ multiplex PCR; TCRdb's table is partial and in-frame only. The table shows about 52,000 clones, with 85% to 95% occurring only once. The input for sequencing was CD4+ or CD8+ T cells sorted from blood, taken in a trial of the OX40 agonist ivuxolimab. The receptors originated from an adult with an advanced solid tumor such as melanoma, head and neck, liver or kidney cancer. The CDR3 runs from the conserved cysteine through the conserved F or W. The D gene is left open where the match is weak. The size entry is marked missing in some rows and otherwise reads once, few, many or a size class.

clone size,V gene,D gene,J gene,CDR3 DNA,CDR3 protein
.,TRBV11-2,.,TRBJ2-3,TGTGCCAGCAGCTTAGATGTAGGGCCCAATACGCAGTATTTT,CASSLDVGPNTQYF
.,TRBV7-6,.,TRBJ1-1,TGTGCCACCATGATGTCTCCCGGGGTGAACACTGAAGCTTTCTTT,CATMMSPGVNTEAFF
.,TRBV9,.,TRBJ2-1,TGTGCCAGCAGCGTAGTCCAGGGGAAAGGCAATGAGCAGTTCTTC,CASSVVQGKGNEQFF
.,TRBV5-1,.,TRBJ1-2,TGCGCCAGCAGCTTGGGTAATGGCTACACCTTC,CASSLGNGYTF
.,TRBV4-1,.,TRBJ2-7,TGCGCCAGCAGCCAAGACAGAGGGGTCAGGTACGAGCAGTACTTC,CASSQDRGVRYEQYF
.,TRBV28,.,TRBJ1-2,TGTGCCAGCATTACAGGGTCGGCTGGCTACACCTTC,CASITGSAGYTF
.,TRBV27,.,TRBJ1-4,TGTGCCAGCAGCTCCCGGGTTCACGAAAAACTGTTTTTT,CASSSRVHEKLFF
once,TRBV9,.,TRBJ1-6,TGTGCCAGCGGAGAGGATAATTCACCCCTCCACTTT,CASGEDNSPLHF
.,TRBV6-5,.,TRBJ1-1,TGTGCCAGCAGTTACTCGAGCCCTGAGGTGATCCTGAAAGCTTTCTTT,CASSYSSPEVILKAFF
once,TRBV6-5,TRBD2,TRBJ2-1,TGTGCCAGCAGTTACACACCGGGACTAGCGGGGAATGAGCAGTTCTTC,CASSYTPGLAGNEQFF
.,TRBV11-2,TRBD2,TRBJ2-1,TGTGCCAGCAGCCTCAGCGGGAGGGCCGACAATGAGCAGTTCTTC,CASSLSGRADNEQFF
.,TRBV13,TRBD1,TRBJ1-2,TGTGCCAGCAGCTACCCGACAGGGGGCATAGGTGGCTACACCTTC,CASSYPTGGIGGYTF
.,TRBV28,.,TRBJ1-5,TGTGCCAGCAGTCCGCCCCGGACTCAGTGGGGCTATAGCAATCAGCCCCAGCATTTT,CASSPPRTQWGYSNQPQHF
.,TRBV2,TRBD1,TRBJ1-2,TGTGCCAGCAGTGAAGGTAGGGACAGAGCTAACTATGGCTACACCTTC,CASSEGRDRANYGYTF
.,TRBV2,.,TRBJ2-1,TGTGCCAGCAGTCCGGTGGGGTACAATGAGCAGTTCTTC,CASSPVGYNEQFF
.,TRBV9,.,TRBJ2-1,TGTGCCAGCAGCGTGGGGAGTGGGATTAGCTCCTACAATGAGCAGTTCTTC,CASSVGSGISSYNEQFF
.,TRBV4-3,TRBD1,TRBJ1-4,TGCGCCAGCAGCCCCCGCAACAGGGGGATATCGGAAAAACTGTTTTTT,CASSPRNRGISEKLFF
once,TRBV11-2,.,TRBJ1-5,TGTGCCAGCAGCTCGGGGAGGGACGAAGGTCAGCCCCAGCATTTT,CASSSGRDEGQPQHF
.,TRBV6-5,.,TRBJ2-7,TGTGCCAGCAGTTACTCCAGGGTCCACGAGCAGTACTTC,CASSYSRVHEQYF
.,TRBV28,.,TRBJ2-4,TGTGCCAGCAGTTCCGAGGGAAACATTCAGTACTTC,CASSSEGNIQYF
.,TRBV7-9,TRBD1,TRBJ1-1,TGTGCCAGCAGCTTAGGGGACAGGGGTAACACTGAAGCTTTCTTT,CASSLGDRGNTEAFF
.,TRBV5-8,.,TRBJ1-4,TGTGCCAGCAGCTTTTTCGAAACTTGGGGCAGGGACGAACTGTTTTTT,CASSFFETWGRDELFF
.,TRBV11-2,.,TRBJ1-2,TGTGCCAGCAGCTCGGGAGGGGAAATCTATGGCTACACCTTC,CASSSGGEIYGYTF
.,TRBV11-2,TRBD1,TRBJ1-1,TGTGCCAGCAGCTTAGGGACAGGGACAAACACTGAAGCTTTCTTT,CASSLGTGTNTEAFF
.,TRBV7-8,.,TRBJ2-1,TGTGCCAGCAGCCCCCCAGGGTACAATGAGCAGTTCTTC,CASSPPGYNEQFF
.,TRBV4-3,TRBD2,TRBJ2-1,TGCGCCAGCAGCCAAGATAATCTAGCGGGAGGGGAGCAGTTCTTC,CASSQDNLAGGEQFF
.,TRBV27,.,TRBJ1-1,TGTGCCAGTTCTTTCAGGGGAGGAAGGAACACTGAAGCTTTCTTT,CASSFRGGRNTEAFF
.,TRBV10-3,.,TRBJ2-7,TGTGCCATCAGTGAGTCCCCTTACGAGCAGTACTTC,CAISESPYEQYF
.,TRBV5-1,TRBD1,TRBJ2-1,TGCGCCAGCAGCCGAACAGGGGATGGCTTTGATGAGCAGTTCTTC,CASSRTGDGFDEQFF
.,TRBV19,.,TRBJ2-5,TGTGCCAGTAGTCATACAGGGCGATCTCAAGAGACCCAGTACTTC,CASSHTGRSQETQYF
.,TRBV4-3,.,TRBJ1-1,TGCGCCAGCAGCCAAGATTATGCGGGATTCAACACTGAAGCTTTCTTT,CASSQDYAGFNTEAFF
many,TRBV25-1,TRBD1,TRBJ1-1,TGTGCCAGCAGTGACTTTGCAGGCAGGGGGGCCGAAGCTTTCTTT,CASSDFAGRGAEAFF
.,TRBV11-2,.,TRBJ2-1,TGTGCCAGCAGCTTAGGAGGGGGATGGGGCAATGAGCAGTTCTTC,CASSLGGGWGNEQFF
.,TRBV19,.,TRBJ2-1,TGTGCCAGTAGTACCGATCTGCTTTACAATGAGCAGTTCTTC,CASSTDLLYNEQFF
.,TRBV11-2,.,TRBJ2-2,TGTGCCAGCAGCTTATATTACAGGGAGGGTTCCGGGGAGCTGTTTTTT,CASSLYYREGSGELFF
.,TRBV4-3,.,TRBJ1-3,TGCGCCAGCAGCCAAGATACGGGGGAGCCAAACACCATATATTTT,CASSQDTGEPNTIYF
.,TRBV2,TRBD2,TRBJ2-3,TGTGCCAGCACCGCTAGCGGGAGTCGAGATACGCAGTATTTT,CASTASGSRDTQYF